This T cell receptor beta chain was sequenced in a study of blood T cell repertoires in COVID-19 (dated by TCRdb to the early 2020s). Study-wide context: The collaborator samples originated in the United States, Italy and Spain and spanned the acute and convalescent phases of COVID-19. The material from the prospective study consisted of cDNA or gDNA derived from T cells, B-cell-depleted T cells, or PBMCs. Where available, HLA class I and class II types were taken from metadata supplied by the sample provider and were not determined by assay-based typing. Sample metadata almost always included a de-identified subject ID, COVID-19 status, age in years and sex. The dataset comprised deeply sampled blood TCRbeta repertoires from subjects exposed to, actively infected with, or recovered from COVID-19. The repertoires were released in a freely available public database intended as a resource for research on the immune response to SARS-CoV-2. Samples were obtained from the ongoing ImmuneRACE study (first 160 participants) and from over 1,000 subjects provided by 6 global collaborators. The paper as a whole reports these results and caveats: The quantity of clinical and demographic metadata differed by source and by participant and was supplied without curation.

Each collaborating institution followed its own protocols to collect whole blood in K2EDTA tubes. Collaborator samples were shipped for TCRbeta analysis as frozen whole blood, isolated PBMCs, or DNA extracted from either sample type. In the case of this clone: Its target antigen remains unknown. One base away there is no much larger clone; base qualities are not given.

TCRbeta CDR3 regions were amplified from genomic DNA using the immunoSEQ Assay, a bias-controlled multiplex PCR. From the authors' description of their analysis: Nucleated cell counts per sample were estimated from amplification of reference gene primers within the assay. To quantify the absolute abundance of each unique TCRbeta CDR3 rearrangement, sequence reads were collapsed and filtered. For each sample, productive Simpson clonality was calculated as the square root of Simpson's diversity index across productive rearrangements. Held by TCRdb, this immuneACCESS table contains in-frame sequences only and omits some clones. Under half of the omission traces to an unresolved V gene where checked; the cause of the rest is unknown. The V and J calls and clone size were taken over from that table, and D and trimming were inferred from the DNA. Recorded for this sample are about 140,000 clones; about 80% of them occurred a single time. Of the sample, 7.5% to 8.5% is held by the ten largest clones.

The CDR3 starts with the cysteine, ends with the phenylalanine, and has 12 residues. Solely the CDR3 DNA is kept, with 36 bases framed from the first base. CDR1 and CDR2 are read off the germline V gene as SGHTA and FQGNSA. V and J are truncated by 4 bases and 5 bases respectively, leaving an intervening sequence of 8 bases. The TCR originated in a human donor in a cohort sampled during active COVID-19. What was sequenced was peripheral blood. The V gene is TRBV7-2 and the J gene is TRBJ2-5, with TRBD1 as a weak D call on 7 bases. The CDR3 here reads CASSSGGETQYF. The nucleotide sequence is TGTGCCAGCAGCTCAGGGGGGGAGACCCAGTACTTC. The reference TRBV7-2 and TRBJ2-5 proteins fill in what lies around the CDR3, so the full variable domain reads GAGVSQSPSNKVTEKGKDVELRCDPISGHTALYWYRQSLGQGLEFLIYFQGNSAPDKSGLPSDRFSAERTGGSVSTLTIQRTQQEDSAVYLCASSSGGETQYFGPGTRLLVL.